These T cell receptor beta chains were read from a single sample in a study of T-cell memory formation after mild COVID-19. TCRdb reprocessed the 5' RACE reads via MiXCR and lists one record per CDR3 protein. The sample lists tens of thousands of distinct CDR3 sequences, roughly 14% occurring once. Sequenced sample: PBMCs or a T cell subset sorted from them (not recorded which). The receptors derive from an adult woman who had mild COVID-19 (a few samples of this study predate the infection). Cell type and time point are not known. CDR3s include the opening cysteine and the closing phenylalanine or tryptophan. D genes are given only for firm matches. Only part of the rows carry a size: once, few, many, or a class if the clone is expanded.

>TRBJ2-5|few|-|TRBV7-9
CASSLVDSPGETQYF
TGTGCCAGCAGCTTAGTGGACTCCCCGGGAGAGACCCAGTACTTC
>TRBJ2-3|-|-|TRBV24-1
CATSEGTTDTQYF
TGTGCCACCAGTGAGGGGACTACAGATACGCAGTATTTT
>TRBJ2-4|-|-|TRBV7-2
CASSYIQEAIQYF
TGTGCCAGCAGCTATATCCAGGAGGCCATTCAGTACTTC
>TRBJ2-7|few|-|TRBV5-6
CASSLVAAAYEQYF
TGTGCCAGCAGCTTGGTGGCAGCTGCCTACGAGCAGTACTTC
>TRBJ1-2|once|-|TRBV12-3/TRBV12-4
CASSPEHDLGVFESYGYTF
TGTGCCAGCAGTCCAGAACACGATCTAGGAGTGTTCGAGTCATATGGCTACACCTTC
>TRBJ2-1|-|TRBD1|TRBV9
CASSANRDRVSPEQFF
TGTGCCAGCAGCGCAAACCGGGACAGGGTTAGCCCTGAGCAGTTCTTC
>TRBJ2-1|-|-|TRBV29-1
CSVEDINEQFF
TGCAGCGTTGAAGACATCAATGAGCAGTTCTTC
>TRBJ2-5|-|-|TRBV12-3/TRBV12-4
CASSFRGYQETQYF
TGTGCCAGCAGTTTTAGAGGGTACCAAGAGACCCAGTACTTC
>TRBJ2-4|-|-|TRBV13
CASSLGGTFIQYF
TGTGCCAGCAGCTTAGGCGGGACTTTTATTCAGTACTTC
>TRBJ2-5|many|TRBD1|TRBV7-8
CASSSSRGYEETQYF
TGTGCCAGCAGCTCCAGCAGGGGGTATGAAGAGACCCAGTACTTC
>TRBJ2-3|few|-|TRBV12-3/TRBV12-4
CASSWSTDTQYF
TGTGCCAGCAGTTGGAGCACAGATACGCAGTATTTT
>TRBJ1-3|few|-|TRBV12-3/TRBV12-4
CASSEGDGSGNTIYF
TGTGCCAGCAGCGAAGGGGACGGCTCTGGAAACACCATATATTTT
>TRBJ2-2|-|-|TRBV7-9
CASSFGGGELFF
TGTGCCAGCAGCTTCGGGGGCGGGGAGCTGTTTTTT
>TRBJ2-7|few|TRBD1|TRBV4-1
CASSPGGTEQYF
TGCGCCAGCAGCCCAGGGGGTACGGAGCAGTACTTC
>TRBJ2-7|few|-|TRBV6-5
CASSYSEEGGREQYF
TGTGCCAGCAGTTACTCGGAAGAGGGGGGTAGAGAGCAGTACTTC
>TRBJ2-7|many|-|TRBV5-6
CASSLAGSYEQYF
TGTGCCAGCAGCTTAGCAGGTAGCTACGAGCAGTACTTC
>TRBJ1-1|once|-|TRBV6-6
CASSFPGDRTEAFF
TGTGCCAGCAGTTTTCCAGGGGATAGGACTGAAGCTTTCTTT
>TRBJ2-2|-|-|TRBV7-9
CASSKAVGTGELFF
TGTGCCAGCAGCAAAGCTGTGGGCACCGGGGAGCTGTTTTTT
>TRBJ2-3|-|TRBD2|TRBV20-1
CSARGRIRTSGSTDTQYF
TGCAGTGCTAGAGGGAGGATCCGGACTAGCGGGAGCACAGATACGCAGTATTTT
>TRBJ1-2|few|TRBD1|TRBV18
CASSPPIDYERDSWNGYTF
TGTGCCAGCTCACCACCGATCGACTACGAGAGGGACAGTTGGAATGGCTACACCTTC
>TRBJ2-3|-|TRBD2|TRBV13
CASSLWPSGRYTDTQYF
TGTGCCAGCAGCTTATGGCCTAGCGGGAGGTACACAGATACGCAGTATTTT
>TRBJ2-1|-|-|TRBV27
CASSLYFGSGNEQFF
TGTGCTAGCAGTTTATATTTCGGGAGTGGCAATGAGCAGTTCTTC